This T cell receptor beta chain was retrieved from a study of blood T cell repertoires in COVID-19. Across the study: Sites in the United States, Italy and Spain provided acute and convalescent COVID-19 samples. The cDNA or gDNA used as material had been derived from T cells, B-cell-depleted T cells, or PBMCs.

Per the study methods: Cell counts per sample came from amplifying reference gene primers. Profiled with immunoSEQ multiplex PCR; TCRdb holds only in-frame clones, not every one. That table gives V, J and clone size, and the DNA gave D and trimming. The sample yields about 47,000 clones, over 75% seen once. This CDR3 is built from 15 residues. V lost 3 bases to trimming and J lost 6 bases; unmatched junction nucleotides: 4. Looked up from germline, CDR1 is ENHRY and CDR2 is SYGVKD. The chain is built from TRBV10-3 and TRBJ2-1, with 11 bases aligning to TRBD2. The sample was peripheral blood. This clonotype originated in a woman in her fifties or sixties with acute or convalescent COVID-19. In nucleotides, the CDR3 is TGTGCCATCAGTGATGGGCTAGCGGGGGGCAATGAGCAGTTCTTC. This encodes CAISDGLAGGNEQFF.